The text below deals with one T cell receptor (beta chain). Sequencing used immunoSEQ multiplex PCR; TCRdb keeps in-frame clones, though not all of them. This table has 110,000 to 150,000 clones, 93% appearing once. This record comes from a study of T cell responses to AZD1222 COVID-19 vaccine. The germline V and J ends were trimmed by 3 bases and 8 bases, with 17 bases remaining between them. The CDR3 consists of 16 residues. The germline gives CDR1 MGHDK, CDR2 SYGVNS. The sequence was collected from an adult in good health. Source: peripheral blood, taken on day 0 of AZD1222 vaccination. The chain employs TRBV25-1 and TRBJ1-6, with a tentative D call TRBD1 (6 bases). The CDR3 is CASSDPRGWGHSPLHF. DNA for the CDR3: TGTGCCAGCAGTGACCCCAGGGGATGGGGTCATTCACCCCTCCACTTT.